In this sample, the clone carrying this T cell receptor beta chain turned up a few times. The data were taken from a study of patients and donors after allogeneic stem cell transplantation. In TCRdb, the RT-PCR reads were re-called with MiXCR into one record per CDR3 protein. Found here are about 960,000 distinct CDR3 sequences, 15% to 20% of them singletons; the top ten hold roughly 6%. Sequenced input: blood, either unsorted or a sorted T cell fraction (not recorded which). The clonotype originates from a human donor who was either an allogeneic HSCT recipient or a stem cell or donor lymphocyte infusion donor (not recorded which). It is not recorded whose cells these are; they may come from a transplant donor.

In nucleotides, the CDR3 is TGTGCCAGCAGCCCCGACGCGGGACTAGTCACCGGGGAGCTGTTTTTT. Translation gives CASSPDAGLVTGELFF. The chain couples TRBV9 to TRBJ2-2; 8 bases map to TRBD2. The germline V gene has CDR1 SGDLS and CDR2 YYNGEE. The CDR3 spans 16 residues. V was clipped by 4 bases and J by 4 bases; unmatched bases: 9.